This T cell receptor beta chain was profiled in a study of shared clonotypes between healthy human individuals. This clone was observed a few times. The antigen is unknown. Genomic DNA from each subset was divided evenly over several immunoSEQ plates. TCRdb's table, derived via immunoSEQ multiplex PCR, lists solely in-frame clones and lacks some. The data contain approximately 440,000 clones, approximately 80% of them singletons. Study-level results: How much donors shared clonotypes was expected to be affected by sequencing depth.

Germline CDR1 reads LNHNV; CDR2 reads YYDKDF (reference sequence). The V segment lost 0 bases and the J segment 8 bases; nucleotides outside the gene matches: 9. This CDR3 has 16 residues. This TCR was recovered from a middle-aged woman in good health. Some clones in this sample may be carry-over from other donors' samples. The sequencing sample was made of PBMCs. This chain connects TRBV15 to TRBJ1-4; TRBD1 agrees at 7 bases. CDR3 amino acids: CATSRDLGGGEEKLFF. DNA of the CDR3: TGTGCCACCAGCAGAGATCTAGGAGGGGGCGAGGAAAAACTGTTTTTT.